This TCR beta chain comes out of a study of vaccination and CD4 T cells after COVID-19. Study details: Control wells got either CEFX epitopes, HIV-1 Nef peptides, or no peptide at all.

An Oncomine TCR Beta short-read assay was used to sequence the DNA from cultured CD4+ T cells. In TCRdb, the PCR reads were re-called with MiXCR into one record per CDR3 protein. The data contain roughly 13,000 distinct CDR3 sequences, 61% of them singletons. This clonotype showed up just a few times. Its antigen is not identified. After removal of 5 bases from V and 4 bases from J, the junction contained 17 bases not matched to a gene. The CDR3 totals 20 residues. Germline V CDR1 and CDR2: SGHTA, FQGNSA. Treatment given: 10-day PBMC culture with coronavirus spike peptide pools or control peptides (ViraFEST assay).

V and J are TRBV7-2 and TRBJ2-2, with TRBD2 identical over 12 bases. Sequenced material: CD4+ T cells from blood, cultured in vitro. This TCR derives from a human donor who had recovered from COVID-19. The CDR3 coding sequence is TGTGCCAGCAGCCCCATCTGGACTAGCGGGACACGATGGATCACCGGGGAGCTGTTTTTT. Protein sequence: CASSPIWTSGTRWITGELFF.